This paragraph reports one TCR beta chain. Sequenced by immunoSEQ multiplex PCR; TCRdb stores in-frame clones only, minus some. Of fewer than 200,000 clones in the sample, more than 80% were seen once. The record originates from a study of control samples from healthy donors and cancer patients. Germline lookup yields CDR1 KGHSH and CDR2 LQKENI. The CDR3 totals 15 residues. Trimming cost V 3 bases and J 5 bases, with 14 bases left between them. Material: blood. The J gene is TRBJ2-4, the V gene TRBV18; weak D call: TRBD1 (6 bases). The clonotype originates from a man aged 25-45 years in good health. The DNA of the CDR3 is TGTGCCAGCTCACCCACGACAGGATGGGAAAACATTCAGTACTTC. This codes for CASSPTTGWENIQYF. The full variable domain, in which reference TRBV18 and TRBJ2-4 provide the parts outside the CDR3, is NAGVMQNPRHLVRRRGQEARLRCSPMKGHSHVYWYRQLPEEGLKFMVYLQKENIIDESGMPKERFSAEFPKEGPSILRIQQVVRGDSAAYFCASSPTTGWENIQYFGAGTRLSVL.